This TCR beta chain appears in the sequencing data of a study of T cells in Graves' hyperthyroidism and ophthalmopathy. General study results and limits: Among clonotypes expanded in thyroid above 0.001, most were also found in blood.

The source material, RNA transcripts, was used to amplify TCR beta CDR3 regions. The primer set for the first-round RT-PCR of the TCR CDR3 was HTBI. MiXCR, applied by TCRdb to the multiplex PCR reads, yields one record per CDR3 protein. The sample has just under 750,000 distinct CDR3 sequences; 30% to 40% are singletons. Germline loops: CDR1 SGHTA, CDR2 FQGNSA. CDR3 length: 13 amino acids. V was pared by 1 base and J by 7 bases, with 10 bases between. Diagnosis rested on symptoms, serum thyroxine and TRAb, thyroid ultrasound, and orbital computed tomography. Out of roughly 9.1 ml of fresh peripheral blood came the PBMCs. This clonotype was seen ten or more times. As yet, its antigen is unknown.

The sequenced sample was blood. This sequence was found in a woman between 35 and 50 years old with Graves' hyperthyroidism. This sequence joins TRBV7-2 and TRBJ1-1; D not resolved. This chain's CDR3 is CASSLGDGREAFF. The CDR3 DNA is TGTGCCAGCAGCTTAGGAGACGGACGTGAAGCTTTCTTT.